A selection of T cell receptor beta chains follows, all from one sample in a study of blood T cell repertoires in COVID-19. The table came from immunoSEQ multiplex PCR; TCRdb's copy has only in-frame clones and leaves some out. The sample records 200,000 to 300,000 clones, roughly 91% being singletons. The specimen was peripheral blood. The receptors originated from a man aged 25-45 years with COVID-19, enrolled during active disease. Both conserved end residues are part of each CDR3. The order of the fields is J gene, D gene, clone size, V gene, CDR3 DNA, CDR3 protein. The D gene is left open where the match is weak. Rows give clone size only sometimes, using once, few, many, or a class for an expanded clone.

J gene: TRBJ1-5; D gene: TRBD1; clone size: -; V gene: TRBV6-5; CDR3 DNA: TGTGCCAGCAGCCAACAGGGGGCCGATCAGCCCCAGCATTTT; CDR3 protein: CASSQQGADQPQHF
J gene: TRBJ1-1; D gene: -; clone size: -; V gene: TRBV7-9; CDR3 DNA: TGTGCCAGCAGCCGAGGCACTGAAGCTTTCTTT; CDR3 protein: CASSRGTEAFF
J gene: TRBJ1-5; D gene: TRBD1; clone size: -; V gene: TRBV6-5; CDR3 DNA: TGTGCCAGCACAGAGTGGGACAGGGGTAGTCAGCCCCAGCATTTT; CDR3 protein: CASTEWDRGSQPQHF
J gene: TRBJ2-2; D gene: -; clone size: -; V gene: TRBV30; CDR3 DNA: TGTGCCTGTCGTAACACCGGGGAGCTGTTTTTT; CDR3 protein: CACRNTGELFF
J gene: TRBJ1-2; D gene: -; clone size: -; V gene: TRBV6-1; CDR3 DNA: TGTGCCAGCAGTGACCCCAGATATGACTATGGCTACACCTTC; CDR3 protein: CASSDPRYDYGYTF
J gene: TRBJ1-6; D gene: -; clone size: once; V gene: TRBV3-1/TRBV3-2; CDR3 DNA: TGTGCCAGCAGCCGTAGACAGTGGGAACATTCACCCCTCCACTTT; CDR3 protein: CASSRRQWEHSPLHF
J gene: TRBJ1-2; D gene: TRBD1; clone size: -; V gene: TRBV4-1; CDR3 DNA: TGCGCCAGCAGCACCCGGACAGGAAACGACTATGGCTACACCTTC; CDR3 protein: CASSTRTGNDYGYTF
J gene: TRBJ2-3; D gene: TRBD2; clone size: -; V gene: TRBV3-1/TRBV3-2; CDR3 DNA: TGTGCCAGCAGCCATACTAGCGGGGTACCCACAGATACGCAGTATTTT; CDR3 protein: CASSHTSGVPTDTQYF
J gene: TRBJ2-7; D gene: -; clone size: -; V gene: TRBV18; CDR3 DNA: TGTGCCAGCTCACCCCCAGTTGGCCACGAGCAGTACTTC; CDR3 protein: CASSPPVGHEQYF
J gene: TRBJ1-1; D gene: -; clone size: -; V gene: TRBV6-5; CDR3 DNA: TGTGCCGGACTAAACCCCCTGGGGGACACTGAAGCTTTCTTT; CDR3 protein: CAGLNPLGDTEAFF
J gene: TRBJ1-6; D gene: -; clone size: -; V gene: TRBV5-4; CDR3 DNA: TGTGCCAGCAGCTTGGCCCCAGGGAATTACTCACCCCTCCACTTT; CDR3 protein: CASSLAPGNYSPLHF
J gene: TRBJ2-5; D gene: -; clone size: once; V gene: TRBV6-4; CDR3 DNA: TGTGCCAGCAGTGCTCTCCACAGGGCCCAAGAGACCCAGTACTTC; CDR3 protein: CASSALHRAQETQYF
J gene: TRBJ1-2; D gene: TRBD1; clone size: -; V gene: TRBV6-4; CDR3 DNA: TGTGCCAGCAGCCGCGGACAGGGGGGTAACTATGGCTACACCTTC; CDR3 protein: CASSRGQGGNYGYTF
J gene: TRBJ1-1; D gene: -; clone size: -; V gene: TRBV21-1; CDR3 DNA: TGTGCCAGCAGCGAGTACAGGGAGAACACTGAAGCTTTCTTT; CDR3 protein: CASSEYRENTEAFF
J gene: TRBJ1-1; D gene: -; clone size: once; V gene: TRBV10-2; CDR3 DNA: TGCGCCAGCAACATGGACAGGAACACTGAAGCTTTCTTT; CDR3 protein: CASNMDRNTEAFF
J gene: TRBJ2-3; D gene: TRBD1; clone size: -; V gene: TRBV9; CDR3 DNA: TGTGCCAGCAGCCAACAGGGGACAGATACGCAGTATTTT; CDR3 protein: CASSQQGTDTQYF
J gene: TRBJ2-1; D gene: -; clone size: -; V gene: TRBV11-2; CDR3 DNA: TGTGCCAGCAGCTTAGACGAGGCGTACAATGAGCAGTTCTTC; CDR3 protein: CASSLDEAYNEQFF
J gene: TRBJ2-2; D gene: -; clone size: few; V gene: TRBV7-7; CDR3 DNA: TGTGCCAGCAGCCCTAGTTCCACCGGGGAGCTGTTTTTT; CDR3 protein: CASSPSSTGELFF